The 21 T cell receptor beta chains below all came from one sample that was sequenced in a study of blood T cell repertoires in COVID-19. Using immunoSEQ multiplex PCR, the repertoire was profiled, and TCRdb retains in-frame clones only, with some absent. The data contain over 200,000 clones, 86% of them singletons. Sample: PBMCs or T cells enriched from blood (not recorded which). These TCRs come from a woman aged 45-60 years in a cohort exposed to, infected with or recovered from COVID-19 (not recorded which).

The chain employs TRBV3-1 (or the pseudogene TRBV3-2) and TRBJ1-6; D is uncertain. From germline, CDR1 is LGHDT and CDR2 YNNKEL (reference sequence). The CDR3 is 13 residues long. Trimming removed 4 bases at V and 13 bases at J, with 14 bases between. The CDR3 reads CASSPSLESPLHF. CDR3 in DNA: TGTGCCAGCAGCCCCTCCCTAGAATCTCCCCTCCACTTT.

The V call is TRBV2, the J call TRBJ2-7; unclear D gene. Germline V gives CDR1 SNHLY, CDR2 FYNNEI. The CDR3 consists of 13 residues. Trimming pared 6 bases from V and 6 bases from J, leaving 15 bases between. The CDR3 region has the DNA TGTGCCAGCAGACTCTCGAGAAGCTCCGAGCAGTACTTC. This codes for CASRLSRSSEQYF.

The rearrangement uses TRBV19 and TRBJ1-2, with 10 bases matching TRBD1. The germline V gene has CDR1 LNHDA and CDR2 SQIVND (reference sequence). The CDR3 consists of 13 residues. V gave up 6 bases and J gave up 7 bases; unmatched junction bases: 5. CDR3 sequence reads: CASSRRDRGGYTF. The CDR3, as DNA: TGTGCCAGTAGCCGGCGGGACAGGGGTGGCTACACCTTC.

The V call is TRBV2, the J call TRBJ2-6, with D unclear. V lost 8 bases and J 4 bases, leaving 9 bases between the germline ends. Per germline, CDR1 SNHLY and CDR2 FYNNEI. The CDR3 is 13 residues long. CDR3 sequence reads: CASLSPGANVLTF. The CDR3 nucleotides read TGTGCCAGCCTGTCTCCCGGGGCCAACGTCCTGACTTTC.

The rearrangement joins TRBV5-1 to TRBJ2-5, with D possibly being TRBD1 (6 bases). This CDR3 contains 14 residues. Deletions cut 3 bases from V and 1 base from J, with 10 bases between. The germline V gene encodes CDR1 SGHRS and CDR2 YFSETQ. CDR3 in amino acids: CASSSRGSQETQYF. In DNA form, the CDR3 reads TGCGCCAGCAGCTCCAGGGGATCCCAAGAGACCCAGTACTTC.

This sequence joins TRBV4-3 and TRBJ1-6; D might be TRBD1 (5 bases). The CDR3 is made up of 16 amino acids. V was pared by 1 base and J by 7 bases, with 14 bases between. CDR1 is LGHNA, CDR2 YSLEER, per germline. The chain's CDR3 is CASSQGPEEGNSPLHF. CDR3 DNA: TGCGCCAGCAGCCAAGGACCGGAGGAGGGGAATTCACCCCTCCACTTT.

The rearrangement links TRBV27 to TRBJ2-7; 8 bases are shared with TRBD2. Germline V CDR1 and CDR2: MNHEY, SMNVEV (reference sequence). The CDR3 is made up of 16 amino acids. The junction had 19 bases not matched to a gene; V was cut back by 6 bases and J by 9 bases. The CDR3 is CASSNSRGVHSLGQYF. DNA of the CDR3: TGTGCCAGCAGCAACTCGCGGGGGGTCCATAGCCTTGGGCAGTACTTC.

This chain uses TRBV9 with TRBJ2-2; 9 bases match TRBD1. CDR1 is SGDLS and CDR2 is YYNGEE in the germline V gene. Trimming at V came to 0 bases and at J to 1 base, leaving 4 bases not matched to a gene. The CDR3 has 17 amino acids. CDR3 region: CASSVVGTGQNTGELFF. The DNA for the CDR3 is TGTGCCAGCAGCGTAGTAGGGACAGGGCAGAACACCGGGGAGCTGTTTTTT.

This clone came up once. The chain has TRBV5-4 and TRBJ1-2; D perhaps matches TRBD1 (6 bases). CDR1 and CDR2 from the germline V gene are SGHNT and YYREEE (reference sequence). The CDR3 runs 18 residues. V lost 3 bases and J lost 4, with 25 bases in between. CDR3 nucleotides: TGTGCCAGCAGCTCAAGGGGGGGAGCGGGTAGGCAGGCCTATGGCTACACCTTC. Translation: CASSSRGGAGRQAYGYTF.

The chain couples TRBV9 to TRBJ1-3; 12 bases match TRBD1. Losses at the gene ends were 3 bases for V and 6 bases for J; bases not matched to a gene: 4. This CDR3 is 15 amino acids long. From germline, CDR1 is SGDLS and CDR2 YYNGEE. The chain's CDR3 is CASSARDRGPNTIYF. CDR3 coding DNA: TGTGCCAGCAGCGCCAGGGACAGGGGGCCAAACACCATATATTTT.

The rearrangement links TRBV29-1 to TRBJ2-1; D gene unclear. This CDR3 is 10 amino acids long. Germline lookup yields CDR1 SQVTM and CDR2 ANQGSEA. The V end was cut by 7 bases, the J end by 3 bases, with 4 bases between. In DNA, the CDR3 is TGCAGCGCTAGCTACAATGAGCAGTTCTTC. This gives the protein CSASYNEQFF.

The chain uses TRBV19 and TRBJ2-5, with D possibly matching TRBD2 (5 bases). The germline gives CDR1 LNHDA, CDR2 SQIVND (reference sequence). The length of the CDR3 is 14 residues. V was cut by 4 bases and J by 2 bases, with 11 bases left in between. DNA for the CDR3: TGTGCCAGTAGTAGAGGACTCTTACAAGAGACCCAGTACTTC. It translates to CASSRGLLQETQYF.

The chain employs TRBV5-4 and TRBJ2-7; D remains ambiguous. Germline V gives CDR1 SGHNT, CDR2 YYREEE (reference sequence). With 3 bases removed from V and 2 bases from J, the gap between germline ends came to 9 bases. This CDR3 contains 13 residues. This chain's CDR3 is CASSSGSTYEQYF. DNA for the CDR3: TGTGCCAGCAGCTCAGGATCTACCTACGAGCAGTACTTC.

This clone was recorded a few times. The chain combines TRBV7-2 with TRBJ1-1, with D perhaps TRBD1 (5 bases). Germline V gene lookup returns CDR1 SGHTA and CDR2 FQGNSA. V lost 5 bases and J lost 6, with 13 bases in between. CDR3 length: 13 residues. In DNA form, the CDR3 reads TGTGCCAGCAGCGGACATAGCAGGGCTGAAGCTTTCTTT. The encoded protein is CASSGHSRAEAFF.

The V and J genes are TRBV4-3 and TRBJ1-1; D unresolved. V was cut by 3 bases and J by 8 bases, with 19 bases left in between. The CDR3 consists of 15 residues. The germline CDR1 and CDR2 sequences are LGHNA and YSLEER. The CDR3 nucleotides read TGCGCCAGCAGCCATACCATTAATCGGTTGTCGGAAGCTTTCTTT. Translating it yields CASSHTINRLSEAFF.

This clone has a single count. The germline gene is not matched at one end of the junction; a read error may be the cause. This rearrangement joins TRBV28 to TRBJ2-3, with D perhaps TRBD2 (7 bases). Germline CDR1 reads MDHEN; CDR2 reads SYDVKM. The CDR3 has 14 residues. The CDR3 coding sequence is TGTGCCAGCAGTTTATCGGGGGGCACGGATACGCAGTATTTT. It encodes CASSLSGGTDTQYF.

The rearrangement joins TRBV5-4 to TRBJ2-1; perhaps TRBD1 as D (5 bases). The CDR3 extends over 13 amino acids. V dropped 0 bases and J dropped 9 bases, with 10 bases sitting between them. The germline V gene has CDR1 SGHNT and CDR2 YYREEE (reference sequence). CDR3 sequence: CASSLDRGGEQFF. CDR3 sequence (DNA): TGTGCCAGCAGCTTGGATAGGGGTGGTGAGCAGTTCTTC. The whole variable domain, remainder taken from reference TRBV5-4 and TRBJ2-1, is ETGVTQSPTHLIKTRGQQVTLRCSSQSGHNTVSWYQQALGQGPQFIFQYYREEENGRGNFPPRFSGLQFPNYSSELNVNALELDDSALYLCASSLDRGGEQFFGPGTRLTVL.

The J gene is TRBJ2-7, the V gene TRBV7-2; 9 positions agree with TRBD1. Unmatched junction bases numbered 7, after V lost 4 bases and J lost 6 bases. CDR1 is SGHTA and CDR2 is FQGNSA in the germline V gene. The CDR3 loop spans 14 amino acids. The CDR3 coding sequence is TGTGCCAGCAGCTCGGGACAGGGTCCTCGCGAGCAGTACTTC. Its protein is CASSSGQGPREQYF.

V usage is TRBV2 and J usage is TRBJ1-1; no firm D call. This CDR3 contains 14 residues. From germline, CDR1 is SNHLY and CDR2 FYNNEI. The V end was cut by 8 bases, the J end by 2 bases, with 15 bases between. CDR3 DNA sequence: TGTGCCAGCTGCAGAGAGGAGATAAACACTGAAGCTTTCTTT. As protein: CASCREEINTEAFF.

This clone was recorded only once. The chain couples TRBV29-1 to TRBJ2-7; D perhaps matches TRBD1 (5 bases). Germline V CDR1 and CDR2: SQVTM, ANQGSEA. CDR3 size: 15 residues. V was shortened by 1 base and J by 2 bases, with 15 bases between the two germline ends. The CDR3 coding sequence is TGCAGCGTTGAAGTTCCCAGGGTAGGGGCCTACGAGCAGTACTTC. The encoded protein is CSVEVPRVGAYEQYF.

This chain joins TRBV14 and TRBJ1-2, with 7 bases that match TRBD1. J was trimmed by 4 bases and V by 4 bases; bases with no gene match: 18. Germline CDR1 is SGHDN and CDR2 is FVKESK. This CDR3 is 18 amino acids long. This CDR3 reads CASSRENRGDLDFYGYTF. CDR3 nucleotide sequence: TGTGCCAGCAGCCGAGAGAACAGGGGAGATTTGGATTTCTATGGCTACACCTTC. The variable domain in full, with the rest retrieved from reference TRBV14 and TRBJ1-2, is EAGVTQFPSHSVIEKGQTVTLRCDPISGHDNLYWYRRVMGKEIKFLLHFVKESKQDESGMPNNRFLAERTGGTYSTLKVQPAELEDSGVYFCASSRENRGDLDFYGYTFGSGTRLTVV.